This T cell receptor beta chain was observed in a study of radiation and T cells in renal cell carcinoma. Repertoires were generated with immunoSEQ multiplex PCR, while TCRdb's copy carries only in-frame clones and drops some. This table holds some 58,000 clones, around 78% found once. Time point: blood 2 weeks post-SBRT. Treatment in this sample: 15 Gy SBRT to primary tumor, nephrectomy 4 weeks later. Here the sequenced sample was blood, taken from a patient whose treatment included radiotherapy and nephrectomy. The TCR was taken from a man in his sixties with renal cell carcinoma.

CDR3 sequence: CASSRIQGATYGYTF. In DNA, the CDR3 is TGCGCCAGCAGCCGGATCCAGGGGGCTACCTATGGCTACACCTTC. V usage is TRBV4-3 and J usage is TRBJ1-2; the match to TRBD1 covers 8 bases. V was pared by 4 bases and J by 4 bases, with 8 bases of the junction left unmatched. CDR1 and CDR2 (germline): LGHNA, YSLEER. The CDR3 runs 15 residues.